Each of the 7 T cell receptor beta chains below was sequenced from the same sample in a study of cytomegalovirus exposure and HLA in healthy donors. PCR amplification relied on 60 Vbeta primers (plus 13 Jbeta primers). Assay used: immunoSEQ multiplex PCR; TCRdb lists only in-frame clones, some missing. This sample yields 100,000 to 150,000 clones, of which around 80% are seen a single time; roughly 5.7% belongs to the top ten. Sequencing was carried out using PBMCs. The receptors here all came from a young man in good health and CMV-seronegative.

The chain carries TRBV18 and TRBJ1-4; D call uncertain. The CDR3 spans 14 residues. Between the trimmed V and J ends, which lost 4 bases and 2 bases, there was a span of 8 bases. Germline V gene data show CDR1 as KGHSH and CDR2 as LQKENI. The CDR3 protein is CASSRSETNEKLFF. CDR3 sequence (DNA): TGTGCCAGCTCACGGTCGGAGACTAATGAAAAACTGTTTTTT.

J is TRBJ2-1 and V is TRBV7-9; perhaps TRBD2 as D (6 bases). The CDR3 consists of 14 residues. Germline CDR1 reads SEHNR; CDR2 reads FQNEAQ (reference sequence). Deletions cut 3 bases from V and 9 bases from J, with 15 bases between. CDR3 in DNA: TGTGCCAGCAGCTTGGGAGGCCAGGGTATTGAGCAGTTCTTC. As protein: CASSLGGQGIEQFF.

The genes are TRBV9 and TRBJ2-7; TRBD2 agrees at 8 bases. V lost 2 bases and J lost 8; bases outside the gene matches: 12. CDR1 is SGDLS and CDR2 is YYNGEE in the germline V gene. This CDR3 is 15 amino acids long. CDR3 residues: CASSVGSQREYQQYF. For the CDR3, the DNA is TGTGCCAGCAGCGTGGGGTCCCAGCGGGAGTACCAGCAGTACTTC.

The rearrangement uses TRBV7-2 and TRBJ2-7; D perhaps matches TRBD2 (5 bases). The CDR3 loop spans 15 amino acids. V lost 3 bases and J 2 bases, leaving 14 bases between the germline ends. Per germline, CDR1 SGHTA and CDR2 FQGNSA. CDR3 residues: CASSLVEGIAYEQYF. The CDR3 DNA reads as TGTGCCAGCAGCTTGGTCGAGGGTATTGCCTACGAGCAGTACTTC.

The CDR3: CASSPGLKSSGANVLTF. Here the CDR3 DNA reads TGCGCCAGCAGTCCGGGACTGAAGAGCTCTGGGGCCAACGTCCTGACTTTC. The rearrangement joins TRBV10-2 to TRBJ2-6; the D gene is possibly TRBD2 (6 bases). Germline V gene data show CDR1 as WSHSY and CDR2 as SAAADI. Between the trimmed V and J ends, which lost 5 bases and 0 bases, there was a span of 14 bases. CDR3 length equals 17 residues.

CDR3 loop: CASSLTGANEKLFF. DNA of the CDR3: TGTGCCAGCAGCTTAACAGGTGCTAATGAAAAACTGTTTTTT. This chain joins TRBV7-9 and TRBJ1-4; TRBD1 might be the D (5 bases). This CDR3 contains 14 residues. Per the germline V gene, CDR1 is SEHNR and CDR2 is FQNEAQ (reference sequence). Trimming took off 2 bases at V and 3 bases at J, with 7 bases between the two ends.

This chain joins TRBV5-6 and TRBJ1-4; 10 bases map to TRBD1. V lost 4 bases and J lost 8; bases outside the gene matches: 11. The CDR3 extends over 16 amino acids. Germline values: CDR1 SGHDT, CDR2 YYEEEE. The CDR3 coding sequence is TGTGCCAGCAGCCGAAAAGGTGGGACAGGGGACGAAAAACTGTTTTTT. Amino acid sequence: CASSRKGGTGDEKLFF.